The 27 T cell receptor beta chains listed next were all sequenced from one sample in a study of CD8 T cells in ankylosing spondylitis. Study-wide points: Seemingly characteristic of ankylosing spondylitis blood was a TCR beta motif consisting of several highly homologous variants.

TCRdb re-analysed the 5' RACE reads in MiXCR, keeping a single row per CDR3 protein. The sample contains 700,000 to 850,000 distinct CDR3 sequences, approximately 12% of which appear only once. What these receptors recognize is not known. Material for sequencing was blood, either unsorted or a sorted T cell fraction (not recorded which). These receptors all come from a male donor with ankylosing spondylitis.

There are many counts of this clonotype. The chain couples TRBV20-1 to TRBJ2-7; D is unresolved. The CDR3 contains 12 residues. The ends were cut back, 3 bases at V and 4 bases at J, with 10 bases in the middle. Germline CDR1 reads DFQATT; CDR2 reads SNEGSKA (reference sequence). In DNA, the CDR3 is TGCAGTGCTAGCCAGTCTTTTTACGAGCAGTACTTC. Encoded protein: CSASQSFYEQYF.

The chain has TRBV7-2 and TRBJ2-2; the match to TRBD2 covers 12 bases. V shed 4 bases, J shed 5 bases, and the junction held 5 bases outside the gene matches. The CDR3 runs 16 residues. Germline loops: CDR1 SGHTA, CDR2 FQGNSA. This CDR3 reads CASSSPGLAGTGELFF. CDR3 nucleotides: TGTGCCAGCAGCTCTCCGGGACTAGCGGGTACCGGGGAGCTGTTTTTT. Based on the CDR3 plus reference TRBV7-2 and TRBJ2-2, the full variable domain is GAGVSQSPSNKVTEKGKDVELRCDPISGHTALYWYRQSLGQGLEFLIYFQGNSAPDKSGLPSDRFSAERTGGSVSTLTIQRTQQEDSAVYLCASSSPGLAGTGELFFGEGSRLTVL.

To note about this clonotype: One junction end does not reproduce the germline sequence, and a read error may be involved. The V and J genes are TRBV7-2 and TRBJ1-6, with no clear D. Germline V CDR1 and CDR2: SGHTA, FQGNSA. This CDR3 has 15 residues. CDR3 loop: CASTLNTEGFSPLHF. As DNA, the CDR3 is TGTGCCAGCACCTTAAACACGGAAGGGTTTTCACCCCTCCACTTT.

This clonotype was seen repeatedly, ten times or more. The V gene is TRBV4-3, the J gene TRBJ2-5, with TRBD1 as a possible D gene (5 bases). Trimming shortened V by 5 bases and J by 5 bases, and 15 bases separated the two germline ends. The CDR3 covers 14 residues. Per the germline V gene, CDR1 is LGHNA and CDR2 is YSLEER. CDR3 protein: CASSYDAGKETQYF. The CDR3 nucleotides are TGCGCCAGCAGCTACGACGCAGGGAAGGAGACCCAGTACTTC.

This clonotype has only a few counts. CDR3: CASSLEQAYGYTF. For the CDR3, the DNA is TGCGCCAGCAGCTTGGAACAGGCCTATGGCTACACCTTC. The chain couples TRBV5-1 to TRBJ1-2; possible D gene TRBD1, 5 bases. V lost 0 bases and J 4 bases, leaving 7 bases between the germline ends. The germline CDR1 and CDR2 sequences are SGHRS and YFSETQ. The CDR3 sequence is 13 residues long.

This clonotype was counted a few times. The chain recombines TRBV6-5 with TRBJ1-2; tentatively, D is TRBD1 (5 bases). The V gene's germline CDR1 is MNHEY and CDR2 SVGAGI. Between the trimmed V and J ends, which lost 8 bases and 4 bases, there was a span of 11 bases. CDR3 size: 12 residues. The CDR3 nucleotides are TGTGCCAGCGCAGGGCGAAGCTATGGCTACACCTTC. This encodes CASAGRSYGYTF.

This chain connects TRBV20-1 to TRBJ2-2; 8 positions agree with TRBD2. CDR3 length equals 15 residues. Germline-derived CDR1 and CDR2 are DFQATT and SNEGSKA (reference sequence). V was clipped by 5 bases and J by 1 base; unmatched bases: 6. CDR3 amino acids: CSARSGNGNTGELFF. The DNA of the CDR3 is TGCAGTGCTCGTAGCGGGAACGGGAACACCGGGGAGCTGTTTTTT.

This clonotype was seen only once. The J gene is TRBJ2-7, the V gene TRBV28; the match to TRBD1 covers 12 bases. Trimming took 3 bases from V and 5 from J; bases not matched to a gene: 8. The CDR3 loop spans 16 amino acids. In germline, CDR1 is MDHEN, CDR2 SYDVKM. The CDR3 loop is CASSFQSGTGGNEQYF. Here the CDR3 DNA reads TGTGCCAGCAGTTTCCAATCCGGGACAGGGGGCAACGAGCAGTACTTC.

The gene calls are TRBV24-1 and TRBJ2-3; 12 nucleotides align to TRBD1. This CDR3 spans 17 amino acids. J lost 6 bases, V lost 3 bases, and 9 bases had no gene match. CDR1 is KGHDR, CDR2 SFDVKD, per germline. CDR3 DNA: TGTGCCACCAGTGATCCCGGGACAGGGGGCTCCCTGGATACGCAGTATTTT. Protein sequence: CATSDPGTGGSLDTQYF.

This clonotype was picked up a small number of times. In nucleotides, the CDR3 is TGTGCCAGCAGTGAAGCCCCGGGGGCTCAGCCCCAGCATTTT. Its translation: CASSEAPGAQPQHF. The V and J genes are TRBV2 and TRBJ1-5; perhaps TRBD1 as D (6 bases). CDR3 length equals 14 residues. In germline, CDR1 is SNHLY, CDR2 FYNNEI. Trimming pared 0 bases from V and 6 bases from J, leaving 9 bases between. The full variable domain, completed using reference TRBV2 and TRBJ1-5, is EPEVTQTPSHQVTQMGQEVILRCVPISNHLYFYWYRQILGQKVEFLVSFYNNEISEKSEIFDDQFSVERPDGSNFTLKIRSTKLEDSAMYFCASSEAPGAQPQHFGDGTRLSIL.

This clonotype was seen ten or more times. The chain uses TRBV5-1 and TRBJ2-2; D remains unclear. Germline loops: CDR1 SGHRS, CDR2 YFSETQ. Deletions cut 4 bases from V and 10 bases from J, with 8 bases between. This CDR3 has 11 amino acids. CDR3 protein: CASSRLEELFF. The CDR3, as DNA: TGCGCCAGCAGCCGACTCGAGGAGCTGTTTTTT.

Of note for this clonotype: A much larger clone differs by one base, so this may be a read error. The V and J genes are TRBV5-1 and TRBJ2-7, with 9 positions matching TRBD1. Germline lookup yields CDR1 SGHRS and CDR2 YFSETQ. The CDR3 covers 14 residues. The CDR3 coding sequence is TGCGCCAGCAGCTTCGGGACAGGGAAATACGAGCTGTACTTC. This encodes CASSFGTGKYELYF.

The V call is TRBV11-1, the J call TRBJ2-5, with TRBD1 identical over 7 bases. The germline V gene encodes CDR1 SGHAT and CDR2 FQDESV (reference sequence). V gave up 5 bases and J gave up 4 bases; unmatched junction bases: 7. The CDR3 has 14 amino acids. In DNA form, the CDR3 reads TGTGCCAGCAGCCCTAACAGGGGCCCAGAGACCCAGTACTTC. This translates into CASSPNRGPETQYF. The complete variable domain, with remaining parts taken from reference TRBV11-1 and TRBJ2-5, reads EAEVAQSPRYKITEKSQAVAFWCDPISGHATLYWYRQILGQGPELLVQFQDESVVDDSQLPKDRFSAERLKGVDSTLKIQPAELGDSAMYLCASSPNRGPETQYFGPGTRLLVL.

The V gene is TRBV10-3, the J gene TRBJ1-5, with D tentatively TRBD1 (6 bases). V was cut by 2 bases and J by 7 bases, with 15 bases left in between. Germline assignment: CDR1 ENHRY and CDR2 SYGVKD. The CDR3 length is 15 residues. The DNA for the CDR3 is TGTGCCATCAGTGAGAGGAAAAAGGGGGACCAGCCCCAGCATTTT. It yields the protein CAISERKKGDQPQHF.

The chain links TRBV25-1 to TRBJ2-2, with D perhaps given as TRBD1 or TRBD2 (5 bases each). CDR1 is MGHDK and CDR2 is SYGVNS in the germline V gene. Trimming took 7 bases from V and 4 from J, leaving 16 bases between them. This CDR3 comprises 15 residues. The CDR3 DNA is TGTGCCAGCACGCCGGGGCCAACGGGCACCGGGGAGCTGTTTTTT. Its protein product is CASTPGPTGTGELFF.

V and J are TRBV20-1 and TRBJ1-1; D is ambiguous. In germline, CDR1 is DFQATT, CDR2 SNEGSKA (reference sequence). Trimming removed 1 base at V and 1 base at J, with 4 bases between. This CDR3 is 12 amino acids long. DNA for the CDR3: TGCAGTGCTAGAGTCACGAACACTGAAGCTTTCTTT. It yields the protein CSARVTNTEAFF.

This clonotype was seen more than once but under ten times. The gene calls are TRBV19 and TRBJ2-2, with 7 bases fitting TRBD1. The germline V gene has CDR1 LNHDA and CDR2 SQIVND (reference sequence). The CDR3 spans 16 residues. V gave up 4 bases and J gave up 4 bases; unmatched junction bases: 9. CDR3 amino acids: CASSTSTGWGTGELFF. The CDR3 DNA follows: TGTGCCAGTAGTACCTCGACAGGGTGGGGCACCGGGGAGCTGTTTTTT. Full variable domain (rest looked up from reference TRBV19 and TRBJ2-2): DGGITQSPKYLFRKEGQNVTLSCEQNLNHDAMYWYRQDPGQGLRLIYYSQIVNDFQKGDIAEGYSVSREKKESFPLTVTSAQKNPTAFYLCASSTSTGWGTGELFFGEGSRLTVL.

This clonotype has just a few counts. This chain connects TRBV5-4 to TRBJ2-5; D uncertain. V was pared by 2 bases and J by 2 bases, with 10 bases between. This CDR3 spans 14 amino acids. From germline, CDR1 is SGHNT and CDR2 YYREEE (reference sequence). Here the CDR3 DNA reads TGTGCCAGCAGCTTTGATGCAGAACAAGAGACCCAGTACTTC. The encoded protein is CASSFDAEQETQYF. Variable domain in full (rest from reference TRBV5-4 and TRBJ2-5): ETGVTQSPTHLIKTRGQQVTLRCSSQSGHNTVSWYQQALGQGPQFIFQYYREEENGRGNFPPRFSGLQFPNYSSELNVNALELDDSALYLCASSFDAEQETQYFGPGTRLLVL.

The V and J genes are TRBV10-3 and TRBJ2-3; TRBD2 agrees at 9 bases. The germline gives CDR1 ENHRY, CDR2 SYGVKD. V gave up 11 bases and J gave up 5 bases; unmatched junction bases: 11. The CDR3 spans 14 residues. DNA for the CDR3: TGTGCCGTCTATAGCGGGAGAGGGGAAGATACGCAGTATTTT. Translating it yields CAVYSGRGEDTQYF.

Many counts were recorded for this clonotype. The junction shows a germline mismatch at one end, possibly a read error. The rearrangement links TRBV5-1 to TRBJ2-2, with a tentative D call TRBD1 (5 bases). The CDR3 sequence is 14 residues long. Per germline, CDR1 SGHRS and CDR2 YFSETQ. In nucleotides, the CDR3 is TGTGCCAGCAGCTTAAGGGGGAACACCGGGGAGCTGTTTTTT. This sequence encodes CASSLRGNTGELFF.

This clonotype was counted between two and nine times. The chain joins TRBV27 to TRBJ1-3, with 7 positions matching TRBD1. Per the germline V gene, CDR1 is MNHEY and CDR2 is SMNVEV (reference sequence). The CDR3 runs to 15 residues. J was trimmed by 5 bases and V by 4 bases; bases with no gene match: 8. The chain's CDR3 is CASSSHRGARNTIYF. The CDR3 nucleotides read TGTGCCAGCAGTTCCCACAGGGGAGCCAGAAACACCATATATTTT.

This chain joins TRBV18 and TRBJ2-5; TRBD2 matches at 9 bases. The CDR3 runs to 19 residues. Germline CDR1 is KGHSH and CDR2 is LQKENI. J lost 2 bases, V lost 3 bases, and 16 bases had no gene match. The CDR3 DNA is TGTGCCAGCTCACCGAGTTGGGCTAGCGGGGAGTTAGATCAAGAGACCCAGTACTTC. Translating gives CASSPSWASGELDQETQYF.

This clonotype was observed a few times. This chain joins TRBV20-1 and TRBJ2-3; no firm D call. From germline, CDR1 is DFQATT and CDR2 SNEGSKA (reference sequence). V was pared by 1 base and J by 2 bases, with 7 bases between. The CDR3 has 13 amino acids. Here the CDR3 reads CSARVAYTDTQYF. In DNA form, the CDR3 reads TGCAGTGCTAGAGTGGCCTACACAGATACGCAGTATTTT.

This clonotype has only a few counts. The chain employs TRBV5-1 and TRBJ2-7, with 11 bases matching TRBD1. From germline, CDR1 is SGHRS and CDR2 YFSETQ. V shed 6 bases, J shed 4 bases, and the junction held 15 bases outside the gene matches. The CDR3 has 17 residues. This CDR3 reads CASTHRAPGQGAYEQYF. The CDR3 DNA reads TGCGCCAGCACCCACAGAGCGCCCGGACAGGGGGCATACGAGCAGTACTTC.

This clonotype was counted at least ten times. The DNA for the CDR3 is TGCAGCCTTTATCCGAGGGAGTCCCATTCACCCCTCCACTTT. Translation gives CSLYPRESHSPLHF. V and J are TRBV29-1 and TRBJ1-6; no firm D call. The CDR3 is made up of 14 amino acids. Germline CDR1 reads SQVTM; CDR2 reads ANQGSEA. With 8 bases removed from V and 8 bases from J, the gap between germline ends came to 19 bases.

The rearrangement links TRBV25-1 to TRBJ2-1; 8 bases are a match to TRBD2. CDR1 is MGHDK, CDR2 SYGVNS, per germline. V lost 7 bases to trimming and J lost 8 bases; unmatched junction nucleotides: 10. The CDR3 contains 14 residues. Written as DNA, the CDR3 is TGTGCCAGCATAAGCGGGAGAGGATCCTATGAGCAGTTCTTC. Residues: CASISGRGSYEQFF.

This clonotype has a handful of counts. Germline and junction disagree at one end, which may indicate a read error. This chain connects TRBV11-2 to TRBJ2-5; the match to TRBD2 covers 9 bases. CDR1 and CDR2 (germline): SGHAT, FQNNGV. The CDR3 consists of 16 residues. As DNA, the CDR3 is TGTGCCAGCAGCTTAGCCGCGGGAGGGGTACAAGGGACCCAGTACTTC. Its translation is CASSLAAGGVQGTQYF.